The 25 T cell receptor beta chains in this list originate from one sample, sequenced in a study of T cell clonality in common variable immunodeficiency (dated by TCRdb to the mid-2010s). The library came from the immunoSEQ multiplex PCR assay. TCRdb obtained this table from immuneACCESS and retained in-frame rearrangements with V and J assigned. These tables miss some clones; where compared with another copy, unresolved V genes account for less than half of the shortfall, and the remainder is unexplained. The sample records 40,000 to 65,000 clones, none occurring a single time. Under 2% of the sample rests with the top ten. Sequencing used peripheral blood mononuclear cells. The origin of the receptors is a person aged 18 to 69 in good health.

On this clone: The read terminates 3 residues before the CDR3 end, so the remaining end is supplied by the germline J gene. The chain recombines TRBV19 with TRBJ2-1; D is ambiguous. The CDR3 loop spans 15 amino acids. The germline V and J ends were trimmed by 5 bases and 7 bases, with 18 bases remaining between them. Germline V gene sequence: CDR1 LNHDA, CDR2 SQIVND (reference sequence). The CDR3 protein is CASSSPGGFENEQFF. CDR3 DNA (partial): TGTGCCAGTAGTTCGCCGGGTGGCTTTGAGAATGAG.

This clone was observed at least ten times. The CDR3 extends 3 residues past the end of the read, so its final part is completed from the germline J gene. The rearrangement links TRBV29-1 to TRBJ2-7, with D maybe TRBD1 (5 bases). The CDR3 contains 12 residues. V gave up 7 bases and J gave up 2 bases, with 12 bases separating them. In germline, CDR1 is SQVTM, CDR2 ANQGSEA. CDR3 in amino acids: CSARQRPYEQYF. The CDR3 DNA, read in part, is TGCAGCGCTAGACAGAGACCCTACGAG.

This clone has a count of ten or more. The observed sequence ends 3 residues before the CDR3 terminus, with the missing tail filled in from the germline J gene. The chain is built from TRBV19 and TRBJ1-5; D is possibly TRBD1 (6 bases). The CDR3 is 16 residues long. Per germline, CDR1 LNHDA and CDR2 SQIVND (reference sequence). Trimming took off 3 bases at V and 5 bases at J, with 17 bases between the two ends. The sequenced part of the CDR3 DNA is TGTGCCAGTAGTATTCCCAGAGGGAGGGGGTATCAGCCC. Protein: CASSIPRGRGYQP. The entire CDR3 protein reads CASSIPRGRGYQPQHF.

This clone came up many times. The missing CDR3 end, 3 residues past where the read stops, is filled in from the germline J gene. V usage is TRBV5-1 and J usage is TRBJ2-7; TRBD2 agrees at 7 bases. CDR1 is SGHRS, CDR2 YFSETQ, per germline. V lost 4 bases, J lost 2 bases, and 12 bases stayed unmatched. This CDR3 comprises 16 residues. The CDR3 DNA, read in part, is TGCGCCAGCAGCCCAAACCGCCGGGACTACACCTACGAG. This codes for CASSPNRRDYTYE. The entire CDR3 sequence reads CASSPNRRDYTYEQYF. The entire variable domain, with the rest obtained from reference TRBV5-1 and TRBJ2-7, is as follows: KAGVTQTPRYLIKTRGQQVTLSCSPISGHRSVSWYQQTPGQGLQFLFEYFSETQRNKGNFPGRFSGRQFSNSRSEMNVSTLELGDSALYLCASSPNRRDYTYEQYFGPGTRLTVT.

This clone came up a few times. With the read ending 3 residues before the CDR3 end, the germline J gene is used to fill in that end. This chain uses TRBV2 with TRBJ1-1; TRBD1 is a possible D gene (5 bases). Trimming pared 5 bases from V and 1 base from J, leaving 8 bases between. There are 13 residues in the CDR3. The germline V gene encodes CDR1 SNHLY and CDR2 FYNNEI. CDR3 bases read: TGTGCCAGCAGTTATACAGGGAACACTGAA. Its translation is CASSYTGNTE. Given in full, the CDR3 is CASSYTGNTEAFF.

This clone was seen at least ten times. The CDR3 end is not reached by the read, which stops 3 residues before it; the germline J gene fills it in. The genes are TRBV6-2 or TRBV6-3 and TRBJ2-2; 8 nucleotides match TRBD1. CDR3 length: 16 residues. The germline CDR1 and CDR2 sequences are MNHEY and SVGEGT. CDR3 residues: CASSGDRRSTNEKLFF. The sequenced CDR3 bases are TGTGCCAGCAGCGGGGACAGGAGATCAACTAATGAAAAG.

A remark on this clone: Read sequence stops 3 residues before the CDR3 end, and the germline J gene provides the missing end. J is TRBJ2-3 and V is TRBV7-9; a possible D gene is TRBD1 (6 bases). This CDR3 is 14 amino acids long. Germline CDR1 SEHNR, CDR2 FQNEAQ (reference sequence). With 5 bases removed from V and 0 bases from J, the gap between germline ends came to 9 bases. CDR3 protein: CASSLGTSTDTQYF. The CDR3 DNA, read in part, is TGTGCCAGCAGCCTCGGGACAAGCACAGATACG. Together with reference TRBV7-9 and TRBJ2-3, the CDR3 gives the full variable domain: DTGVSQNPRHKITKRGQNVTFRCDPISEHNRLYWYRQTLGQGPEFLTYFQNEAQLEKSRLLSDRFSAERPKGSFSTLEIQRTEQGDSAMYLCASSLGTSTDTQYFGPGTRLTVL.

This clone showed up many times. The sequence runs out 3 residues before the end of the CDR3; the remainder is reconstructed from the germline J gene. This chain uses TRBV19 with TRBJ1-2, with D possibly TRBD1 on 6 matching bases. The germline CDR1 and CDR2 sequences are LNHDA and SQIVND (reference sequence). The CDR3 is 13 amino acids. Trimming took off 1 base at V and 7 bases at J, with 10 bases between the two ends. The CDR3 sequence: CASSIAGRGGYTF. Partial CDR3 DNA: TGTGCCAGTAGTATAGCCGGCAGGGGTGGC.

This clone occurred many times. The read gets to within 3 residues of the CDR3 end, and the germline J gene fills in the rest. The rearrangement links TRBV20-1 to TRBJ1-2; D is unresolved. V lost 0 bases and J 1 base, leaving 9 bases between the germline ends. This CDR3 has 14 residues. Germline-derived CDR1 and CDR2 are DFQATT and SNEGSKA (reference sequence). The CDR3 sequence is CSARELAGNYGYTF. The CDR3 DNA, read in part, is TGCAGTGCTAGAGAACTAGCGGGTAACTATGGC.

This clone appeared many times. A read error may produce the germline difference seen at one junction end. The observed sequence ends 3 residues before the CDR3 terminus, with the missing tail filled in from the germline J gene. This chain links TRBV4-2 with TRBJ2-2; the match to TRBD1 covers 8 bases. Looked up from germline, CDR1 is LGHNA and CDR2 is YNFKEQ. The CDR3 is 16 amino acids. The CDR3 spells CASSTRGGQGLGELFF. Partial CDR3 DNA: TGCGCCAGCAGCACCCGGGGCGGACAGGGCCTCGGGGAG.

This clone has at least ten counts. Sequencing ends 3 residues short of the CDR3 end; the germline J gene provides the rest. The gene calls are TRBV6-2 or TRBV6-3 and TRBJ1-5; D unclear. From germline, CDR1 is MNHEY and CDR2 SVGEGT. V was shortened by 2 bases and J by 2 bases, with 7 bases between the two germline ends. CDR3 size: 14 residues. The CDR3 spells CASSYSRRNQPQHF. CDR3 DNA, as far as it was read: TGTGCCAGCAGTTACAGCAGGCGCAATCAGCCC.

This clone was detected ten times or more. The read ends 3 residues shy of where the CDR3 ends; the end is completed using the germline J gene. The chain recombines TRBV20-1 with TRBJ2-1, with a possible D match to TRBD2 (6 bases). V lost 6 bases, J lost 3 bases, and 15 bases lay in between. The CDR3 spans 14 residues. Looked up from germline, CDR1 is DFQATT and CDR2 is SNEGSKA (reference sequence). CDR3 amino acids: CSAVVGGVYNEQFF. The sequenced CDR3 bases are TGCAGTGCAGTGGTGGGGGGAGTCTACAATGAG.

Notes on this clone: Read data end 3 residues before the CDR3 end; the end is taken from the germline J gene. This chain links TRBV30 with TRBJ1-2; no clear D gene. CDR1 and CDR2 (germline): GTSNPN, SVGIG (reference sequence). The CDR3 has 13 residues. CDR3 region: CAWSTDDYNDYTF. The sequenced part of the CDR3 DNA is TGTGCCTGGAGTACAGATGACTACAATGAC.

This clone was detected many times. The part of the CDR3 DNA that was read is TGCAGTGCCCAGGGGGTGGCCAAAAACATT. Protein sequence: CSAQGVAKNI. The entire CDR3 protein is CSAQGVAKNIQYF. V gene TRBV20-1 combines with J gene TRBJ2-4; 7 positions agree with TRBD1. The read ends 3 residues before the CDR3 terminus; that terminus is restored from the germline J gene. With V trimmed by 6 bases and J by 1 base, 3 bases remained unmatched. Germline CDR1 and CDR2: DFQATT and SNEGSKA (reference sequence). The CDR3 consists of 13 residues.

Many counts were recorded for this clone. CDR3 DNA, as far as it was read: TGTGCCAGCAGCTTAAATTCTGATACG. Amino acid sequence: CASSLNSDT. The full CDR3 protein reads CASSLNSDTQYF. The chain is built from TRBV7-9 and TRBJ2-3; unclear D gene. The sequenced fragment ends 3 residues before the CDR3 boundary, so the rest is inferred from the germline J gene. The CDR3 length is 12 residues. Trimming took off 2 bases at V and 6 bases at J, with 6 bases between the two ends. Looked up from germline, CDR1 is SEHNR and CDR2 is FQNEAQ (reference sequence). Combining the CDR3 with reference TRBV7-9 and TRBJ2-3 gives the whole variable domain DTGVSQNPRHKITKRGQNVTFRCDPISEHNRLYWYRQTLGQGPEFLTYFQNEAQLEKSRLLSDRFSAERPKGSFSTLEIQRTEQGDSAMYLCASSLNSDTQYFGPGTRLTVL.

This clone was observed a handful of times. The missing CDR3 end, 3 residues past where the read stops, is filled in from the germline J gene. The chain employs TRBV18 and TRBJ1-2, with D tentatively TRBD1 (6 bases). Germline-derived CDR1 and CDR2 are KGHSH and LQKENI. CDR3 length: 16 residues. CDR3 amino acids: CASSLATGLAKNIYTF. CDR3 bases read: TGTGCCAGCTCACTAGCGACAGGTCTAGCCAAAAACATC. The full variable domain, rest sourced from reference TRBV18 and TRBJ1-2, is NAGVMQNPRHLVRRRGQEARLRCSPMKGHSHVYWYRQLPEEGLKFMVYLQKENIIDESGMPKERFSAEFPKEGPSILRIQQVVRGDSAAYFCASSLATGLAKNIYTFGSGTRLTVV.

This clone was observed at least ten times. With the read ending 3 residues before the CDR3 end, the germline J gene is used to fill in that end. The chain is built from TRBV5-4 and TRBJ2-7; no firm D call. The CDR3 has 15 residues. V shed 0 bases and J shed 4 bases, with 14 bases lying between them. CDR1 is SGHNT, CDR2 YYREEE, per germline (reference sequence). The CDR3: CASSLGQTLHYEQYF. The CDR3 DNA, read in part, is TGTGCCAGCAGCTTGGGGCAGACTTTGCATTACGAG.

The table lists this clone with many counts. The read terminates 3 residues ahead of where the CDR3 ends, so the germline J gene completes it. The chain links TRBV20-1 to TRBJ1-4, with D hard to call. The CDR3 contains 13 residues. V was clipped by 3 bases and J by 7 bases, with 12 bases between them. Germline V gene lookup returns CDR1 DFQATT and CDR2 SNEGSKA (reference sequence). This chain's CDR3 is CSARRGRVEKLFF. CDR3 DNA, as far as it was read: TGCAGTGCTAGGCGAGGGCGCGTTGAAAAA.

There are many counts of this clone. The CDR3 sequence is CASSSGQDNTGELFF. The covered CDR3 bases are TGCGCCAGCAGCTCAGGGCAGGATAACACCGGGGAG. This chain joins TRBV5-1 and TRBJ2-2; D might be TRBD1 (5 bases). Sequencing ends 3 residues short of the CDR3 end; the germline J gene provides the rest. This CDR3 has 15 amino acids. The V gene lost 3 bases and the J gene lost 2 bases, with 11 bases spanning the gap. Germline lookup yields CDR1 SGHRS and CDR2 YFSETQ.

Note on this clone: From the germline J gene comes the end of the CDR3, since the read stops 3 residues before it. V gene TRBV2 combines with J gene TRBJ1-2; D uncertain. Germline CDR1 reads SNHLY; CDR2 reads FYNNEI. The CDR3 loop spans 14 amino acids. The CDR3 here is CASSVTSGDWDYTF. The covered CDR3 bases are TGTGCCAGCAGTGTGACTAGCGGTGATTGGGAC. The whole variable domain, remainder taken from reference TRBV2 and TRBJ1-2, is EPEVTQTPSHQVTQMGQEVILRCVPISNHLYFYWYRQILGQKVEFLVSFYNNEISEKSEIFDDQFSVERPDGSNFTLKIRSTKLEDSAMYFCASSVTSGDWDYTFGSGTRLTVV.

This clone was observed many times. The CDR3 end lies 3 residues beyond the end of the read and is filled in from the germline J gene. The chain employs TRBV7-3 and TRBJ1-4, with D hard to call. The CDR3 sequence is 13 residues long. The V gene's germline CDR1 is SGHTA and CDR2 FQGTGA. V lost 3 bases and J 8 bases, leaving 10 bases between the germline ends. The chain's CDR3 is CASSFFPGEKLFF. CDR3 DNA (partial): TGTGCCAGCAGCTTTTTCCCCGGGGAAAAA.

This clone was recorded many times. Coverage ceases 3 residues before the CDR3 finishes, and the germline J gene fills in the end. J is TRBJ2-1 and V is TRBV20-1; 12 bases are shared with TRBD2. Germline V gene sequence: CDR1 DFQATT, CDR2 SNEGSKA (reference sequence). V shed 6 bases, J shed 3 bases, and the junction held 6 bases outside the gene matches. CDR3 length: 15 amino acids. The DNA read from the CDR3 is TGCAGTGCAGACAAGACTAGCGGGGGCTACAATGAG. It is translated as CSADKTSGGYNE. The complete CDR3 sequence is CSADKTSGGYNEQFF.

This clone was recorded at least ten times. The observed sequence ends 3 residues before the CDR3 terminus, with the missing tail filled in from the germline J gene. The J gene is TRBJ2-7, the V gene TRBV5-1; maybe TRBD1 (6 bases). V was trimmed by 1 base and J by 5 bases, leaving 16 bases between them. There are 15 residues in the CDR3. The germline CDR1 and CDR2 sequences are SGHRS and YFSETQ. This CDR3 reads CASSLIQGPSHEQYF. CDR3 DNA, as far as it was read: TGCGCCAGCAGCTTGATCCAGGGGCCGTCCCACGAG.

Ten or more counts support this clone. The read ends 3 residues before the CDR3 terminus; that terminus is restored from the germline J gene. The J gene is TRBJ2-1, the V gene TRBV18; D remains ambiguous. Per germline, CDR1 KGHSH and CDR2 LQKENI. The ends were cut back, 3 bases at V and 7 bases at J, with 10 bases in the middle. This CDR3 contains 13 residues. The part of the CDR3 DNA that was read is TGTGCCAGCTCACCCCTCGGCGGAAATGAG. This codes for CASSPLGGNE. The whole CDR3 protein reads CASSPLGGNEQFF.

This clone showed up many times. The CDR3 end lies 3 residues beyond the end of the read and is filled in from the germline J gene. The chain uses TRBV18 and TRBJ2-7; TRBD1 aligns across 7 bases. This CDR3 spans 13 amino acids. The V segment lost 2 bases and the J segment 2 bases; nucleotides outside the gene matches: 0. Germline V gene data show CDR1 as KGHSH and CDR2 as LQKENI. The CDR3 bases that were read are TGTGCCAGCTCACCAGGGACAGCCTACGAG. This translates into CASSPGTAYE. The entire CDR3 protein is CASSPGTAYEQYF.